This T cell receptor beta chain was retrieved from a study of STAT5B mutations in CD4+ large granular lymphocyte leukemia. The CDR3 totals 14 residues. The V gene's germline CDR1 is SGHRS and CDR2 YFSETQ. Controls came from buffy coats of healthy blood donors. Some clones are missing from TCRdb's copy, which holds only in-frame ones; the method was immunoSEQ multiplex PCR. The profile shows fewer than 40,000 clones, about 78% of them singletons. About this clone itself: The antigen remains undetermined.

Findings and limits, study-wide: Without putative leukemic clones, patient CD4-sorted repertoires remained more clonal than healthy CD4+ repertoires. TRBV06-family usage was enriched in top patient clones (8/27) versus controls (2/35). Data were not HLA-matched across samples.

The V and J genes are TRBV5-1 and TRBJ2-5, with D possibly matching TRBD1 (5 bases). TRBJ2-7 matches the DNA end more closely, so the J call is doubtful. Input material: CD4+ T cells from blood buffy coats. The sequence derives from a human donor in good health. The CDR3 bases are TGCGCCAGCAGCTTGGGCGCAGGGAACTACGAGCAGTACTTC. It yields the protein CASSLGAGNYEQYF.